This T cell receptor beta chain was captured in a study of cytomegalovirus exposure and HLA in healthy donors. Study summary: Early released data had tens of millions of unique TCRs, all coming from HLA-typed donors.

The study sampled nominally healthy donors, though unrecorded immune exposures were likely. This clone was observed once. Its target is not known. A multiplex PCR was run with 60 Vbeta primers and 13 Jbeta primers. The table came from immunoSEQ multiplex PCR; TCRdb's copy has only in-frame clones and leaves some out. The profile shows roughly 180,000 clones, 82% of them singletons. The CDR3 runs 15 residues. The germline gives CDR1 MNHNS, CDR2 SASEGT. Trimming took 6 bases from V and 7 from J, leaving 21 bases between them. Study findings and constraints: A later analysis reportedly found that, within productive TCRs, an Asian-associated ancestry cluster had fewer N-insertions than the mean observed across the roughly 690 donors.

Sequencing was carried out using PBMCs. This sequence joins TRBV6-1 and TRBJ1-2; TRBD1 is a possible D gene (5 bases). The source is a man aged 40-50 years in good health and CMV-seronegative. CDR3: CASRAGQHLGFGYTF. CDR3 bases: TGTGCCAGCAGGGCAGGGCAGCACCTGGGTTTTGGCTACACCTTC.